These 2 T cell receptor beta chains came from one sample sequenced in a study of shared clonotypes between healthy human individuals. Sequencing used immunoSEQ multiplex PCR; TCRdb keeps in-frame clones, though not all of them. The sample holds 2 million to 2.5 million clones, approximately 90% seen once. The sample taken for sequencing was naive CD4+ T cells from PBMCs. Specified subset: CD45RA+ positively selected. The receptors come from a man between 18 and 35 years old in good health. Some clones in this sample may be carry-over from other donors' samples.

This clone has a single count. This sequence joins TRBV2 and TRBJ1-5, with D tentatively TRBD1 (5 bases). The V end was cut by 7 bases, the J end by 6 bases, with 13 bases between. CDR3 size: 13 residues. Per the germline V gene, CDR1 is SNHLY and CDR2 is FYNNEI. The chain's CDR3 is CASTLGVGQPQHF. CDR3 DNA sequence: TGTGCCAGCACGCTGGGGGTTGGTCAGCCCCAGCATTTT.

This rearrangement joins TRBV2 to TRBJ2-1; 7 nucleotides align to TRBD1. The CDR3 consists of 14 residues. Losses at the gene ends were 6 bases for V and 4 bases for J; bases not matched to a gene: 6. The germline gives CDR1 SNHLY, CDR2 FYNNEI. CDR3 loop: CASRGQSRYNEQFF. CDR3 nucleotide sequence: TGTGCCAGCAGGGGACAGTCCCGGTACAATGAGCAGTTCTTC.